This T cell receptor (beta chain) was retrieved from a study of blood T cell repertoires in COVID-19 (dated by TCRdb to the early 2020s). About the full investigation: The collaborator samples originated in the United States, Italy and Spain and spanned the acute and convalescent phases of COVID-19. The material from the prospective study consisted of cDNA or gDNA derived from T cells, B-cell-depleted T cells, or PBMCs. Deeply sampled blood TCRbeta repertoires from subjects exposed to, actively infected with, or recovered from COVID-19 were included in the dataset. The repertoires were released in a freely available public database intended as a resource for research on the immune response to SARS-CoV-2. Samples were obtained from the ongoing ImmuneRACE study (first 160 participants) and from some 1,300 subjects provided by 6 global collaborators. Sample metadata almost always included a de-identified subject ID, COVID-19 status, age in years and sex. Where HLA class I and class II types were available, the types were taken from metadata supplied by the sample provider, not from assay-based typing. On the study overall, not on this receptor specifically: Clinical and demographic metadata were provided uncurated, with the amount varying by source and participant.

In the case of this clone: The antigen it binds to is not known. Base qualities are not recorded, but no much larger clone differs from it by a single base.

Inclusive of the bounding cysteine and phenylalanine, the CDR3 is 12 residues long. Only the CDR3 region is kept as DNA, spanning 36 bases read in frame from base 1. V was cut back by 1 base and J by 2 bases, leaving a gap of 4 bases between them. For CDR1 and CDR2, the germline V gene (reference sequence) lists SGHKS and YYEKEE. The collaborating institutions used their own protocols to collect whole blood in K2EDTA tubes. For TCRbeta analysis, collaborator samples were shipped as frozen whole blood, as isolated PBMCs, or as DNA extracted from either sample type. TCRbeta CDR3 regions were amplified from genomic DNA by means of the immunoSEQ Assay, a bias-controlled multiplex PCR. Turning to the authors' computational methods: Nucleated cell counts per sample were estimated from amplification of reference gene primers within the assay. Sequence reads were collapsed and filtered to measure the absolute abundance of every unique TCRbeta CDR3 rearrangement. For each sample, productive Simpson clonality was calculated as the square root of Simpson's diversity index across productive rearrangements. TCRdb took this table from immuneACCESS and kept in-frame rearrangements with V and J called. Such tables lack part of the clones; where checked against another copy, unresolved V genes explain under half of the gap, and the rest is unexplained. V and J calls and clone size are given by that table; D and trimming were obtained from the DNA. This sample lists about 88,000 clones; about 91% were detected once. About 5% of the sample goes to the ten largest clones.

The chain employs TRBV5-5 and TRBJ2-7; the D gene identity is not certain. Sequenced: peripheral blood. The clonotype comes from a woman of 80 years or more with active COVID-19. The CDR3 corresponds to CASSLSAYEQYF. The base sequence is TGTGCCAGCAGCTTGTCTGCCTACGAGCAGTACTTC.